A selection of T cell receptor beta chains follows, all from one sample in a study of regulatory T cells in long-lasting Graves disease. TCRdb analysed the multiplex PCR reads with MiXCR anew, one entry per CDR3 protein. Here the sample spans roughly 400,000 distinct CDR3 sequences, 14% to 15% being singletons. These same records also appear under a second study, on T cells in Graves' hyperthyroidism and ophthalmopathy.

Specimen: peripheral blood mononuclear cells (PBMCs), collected at new diagnosis, from a patient treated with antithyroid drugs. The receptors were gathered from a woman in her forties with Graves disease. The CDR3 runs from the conserved cysteine through the conserved F or W. Fields, in order: D gene, clone size, J gene, V gene, CDR3 protein, CDR3 DNA. The D gene is left open where the match is weak. The size of a clone is reported for some rows only, either as once, few or many, or as a class for expanded clones.

>TRBD2|many|TRBJ2-1|TRBV28
CASRPGLAEVWNEQFF
TGTGCCAGCAGACCTGGACTAGCGGAGGTTTGGAATGAGCAGTTCTTC
>.|many|TRBJ2-3|TRBV7-9
CASSVRNTQYF
TGTGCCAGCAGCGTGCGGAATACGCAGTATTTT
>.|.|TRBJ2-7|TRBV18
CASSLPVRDHEQYF
TGTGCCAGCTCTCTACCTGTCAGGGACCACGAGCAGTACTTC
>.|many|TRBJ2-2|TRBV6-5
CASSYGFAGELFF
TGTGCCAGCAGTTACGGGTTCGCCGGGGAGCTGTTTTTT
>TRBD2|many|TRBJ2-5|TRBV6-1
CATSHHKSGRKTQYF
TGTGCCACAAGTCACCACAAAAGCGGGAGGAAGACCCAGTACTTC
>.|many|TRBJ2-7|TRBV11-3
CASSLVAGSYEQYF
TGTGCCAGCAGCTTAGTTGCGGGGAGCTACGAGCAGTACTTC
>.|few|TRBJ1-4|TRBV20-1
CSARDPVLNEKLFF
TGCAGTGCTAGAGATCCCGTACTCAATGAAAAACTGTTTTTT
>.|many|TRBJ1-1|TRBV10-3
CAIKGDPPEIVAFF
TGTGCCATCAAAGGAGATCCCCCTGAGATTGTAGCTTTCTTT
>.|many|TRBJ2-1|TRBV6-2/TRBV6-3
CASSYSNTEIYNEQFF
TGTGCCAGCAGTTACTCGAATACTGAGATTTACAATGAGCAGTTCTTC
>.|.|TRBJ2-3|TRBV30
CAWSTGSDTQYF
TGTGCCTGGAGTACAGGATCAGATACGCAGTATTTT
>.|.|TRBJ2-1|TRBV19
CASRPQFGISYNEQFF
TGTGCCAGTAGACCCCAGTTTGGGATCTCCTACAATGAGCAGTTCTTC
>TRBD2|.|TRBJ2-2|TRBV28
CASTPSGEGSTGELFF
TGTGCCAGCACCCCCTCTGGGGAGGGGAGCACCGGGGAGCTGTTTTTT
>.|few|TRBJ2-3|TRBV19
CASRGSPDTQYF
TGTGCCAGTAGAGGGTCTCCAGATACGCAGTATTTT
>.|.|TRBJ1-1|TRBV7-6
CASSPNPGQNTEAFF
TGTGCCAGCAGCCCAAATCCCGGACAGAACACTGAAGCTTTCTTT
>TRBD2|many|TRBJ2-1|TRBV6-1
CASSTGLGSVNEQFF
TGTGCCAGCAGTACCGGACTAGGTAGTGTCAATGAGCAGTTCTTC
>.|many|TRBJ2-2|TRBV12-3/TRBV12-4
CASRAGTHNTGELFF
TGTGCCAGCAGAGCCGGGACCCACAACACCGGGGAGCTGTTTTTT
>TRBD1|many|TRBJ2-1|TRBV30
CALGQGSNEQFF
TGTGCCTTGGGACAGGGGTCCAATGAGCAGTTCTTC
>TRBD1|.|TRBJ2-1|TRBV29-1
CSVEAGQANNEQFF
TGCAGCGTTGAAGCTGGACAGGCAAACAATGAGCAGTTCTTC
>.|.|TRBJ1-6|TRBV28
CASSLDNPGNSPLHF
TGTGCCAGCAGTTTAGACAACCCCGGGAATTCACCCCTCCACTTT
>.|few|TRBJ2-7|TRBV19
CASREGQNGFEEQYF
TGTGCCAGTAGGGAAGGACAAAATGGATTTGAGGAGCAGTACTTC
>TRBD1|many|TRBJ2-7|TRBV28
CASSLAPGQGPYEQYF
TGTGCCAGCAGTTTGGCCCCGGGACAGGGTCCCTACGAGCAGTACTTC
>.|many|TRBJ2-5|TRBV6-1
CASTAQGGETQYF
TGTGCCAGCACAGCCCAGGGCGGGGAGACCCAGTACTTC
>.|many|TRBJ1-2|TRBV19
CASSPRGDYGYTF
TGTGCCAGCAGCCCCCGGGGGGACTATGGCTACACCTTC
>TRBD1|many|TRBJ2-3|TRBV30
CAWRPQGAGADTQYF
TGTGCCTGGAGGCCACAGGGGGCCGGAGCAGATACGCAGTATTTT
>TRBD2|many|TRBJ2-1|TRBV6-2/TRBV6-3
CASSSLAGVGEQFF
TGTGCCAGCAGTTCACTAGCGGGAGTGGGTGAGCAGTTCTTC
>.|.|TRBJ1-2|TRBV5-5
CASSLEGRDGYTF
TGTGCCAGCAGCTTGGAGGGGAGGGATGGCTACACCTTC
>TRBD2|many|TRBJ2-1|TRBV5-6
CASSEIAGRNNEQFF
TGTGCCAGCAGCGAGATAGCGGGACGGAACAATGAGCAGTTCTTC
>TRBD1|few|TRBJ1-6|TRBV7-9
CASSQDRADSPLHF
TGTGCCAGCAGCCAAGACAGGGCTGATTCACCCCTCCACTTT
>TRBD1|.|TRBJ2-7|TRBV28
CASSPHIRDSGSYEQYF
TGTGCCAGCAGTCCACATATCCGGGACAGTGGATCCTACGAGCAGTACTTC
>.|few|TRBJ1-6|TRBV4-1
CASSQLMNRERNSPLHF
TGCGCCAGCAGCCAACTGATGAACAGGGAGAGGAATTCACCCCTCCACTTT
>TRBD1|many|TRBJ1-2|TRBV4-1
CASSQTVNGQVSYGYTF
TGCGCCAGCAGCCAGACAGTAAACGGACAGGTCAGCTATGGCTACACCTTC
>.|.|TRBJ2-1|TRBV11-2
CASSFRRTTDEQFF
TGTGCCAGCAGCTTCCGCCGGACCACCGATGAGCAGTTCTTC
>.|.|TRBJ1-1|TRBV20-1
CSARVNTEAFF
TGCAGTGCAAGGGTGAACACTGAAGCTTTCTTT
>.|many|TRBJ2-1|TRBV2
CASSRPTSDNEQFF
TGTGCCAGCAGCAGACCCACAAGTGACAATGAGCAGTTCTTC
>TRBD1|few|TRBJ2-7|TRBV28
CASSSGQGGRFVSSEQYF
TGTGCCAGCAGTTCGGGACAGGGAGGGAGGTTTGTATCTAGCGAGCAGTACTTC
>.|many|TRBJ2-3|TRBV12-3/TRBV12-4
CASSLFGGGDTQYF
TGTGCCAGCAGTTTATTTGGGGGAGGAGATACGCAGTATTTT
>TRBD1|many|TRBJ2-1|TRBV2
CASTREKGAVGNEQFF
TGTGCCAGCACTCGAGAGAAGGGGGCGGTGGGCAATGAGCAGTTCTTC
>TRBD1|many|TRBJ2-7|TRBV12-3/TRBV12-4
CASTGTGSDEQYF
TGTGCCAGCACCGGGACAGGGTCCGATGAGCAGTACTTC
>.|many|TRBJ2-1|TRBV6-1
CASSRQGIYDNEQFF
TGTGCCAGCAGTCGCCAGGGGATTTATGACAATGAGCAGTTCTTC
>TRBD1|few|TRBJ2-4|TRBV7-9
CASSSRDRAKNIQYF
TGTGCCAGCAGCTCGAGGGACAGAGCCAAAAACATTCAGTACTTC
>TRBD1|many|TRBJ1-1|TRBV2
CASSELGTANTEAFF
TGTGCCAGCAGTGAACTTGGGACAGCGAACACTGAAGCTTTCTTT
>.|many|TRBJ2-5|TRBV19
CASRGALGETQYF
TGTGCCAGCAGGGGGGCCCTCGGAGAGACCCAGTACTTC
>TRBD1|few|TRBJ1-2|TRBV6-1
CASSPGTVYGYTF
TGTGCCAGCAGCCCCGGGACAGTCTATGGCTACACCTTC
>TRBD2|many|TRBJ2-2|TRBV24-1
CATSATSGRSPSYTGELFF
TGTGCCACCAGTGCGACTAGCGGGAGGTCTCCTTCTTACACCGGGGAGCTGTTTTTT
>.|.|TRBJ2-5|TRBV29-1
CSVEPKEDLGETQYF
TGCAGCGTTGAACCGAAAGAGGATCTGGGAGAGACCCAGTACTTC
>TRBD2|many|TRBJ2-3|TRBV7-9
CASTVSLAGLTTDTQYF
TGTGCCAGCACCGTCTCCCTAGCGGGCCTAACTACAGATACGCAGTATTTT
>TRBD1|many|TRBJ2-5|TRBV24-1
CATSVDRGSQETQYF
TGTGCCACCAGTGTGGACAGGGGATCCCAAGAGACCCAGTACTTC
>.|many|TRBJ2-1|TRBV2
CASIGQYNEQFF
TGTGCCAGCATAGGACAGTACAATGAGCAGTTCTTC
>TRBD1|many|TRBJ2-1|TRBV28
CASSPRRDSRNEQFF
TGTGCCAGCAGTCCCCGCCGGGACAGTAGGAATGAGCAGTTCTTC
>TRBD2|many|TRBJ2-5|TRBV6-2/TRBV6-3
CASRTSGGETQYF
TGTGCCAGCCGGACTAGCGGGGGAGAGACCCAGTACTTC
>.|many|TRBJ1-2|TRBV12-3/TRBV12-4
CASSAGHSNYGYTF
TGTGCCAGCAGCGCGGGACACAGCAACTATGGCTACACCTTC
>TRBD2|many|TRBJ2-7|TRBV3-1
CASRRGLAGVSDEQYF
TGTGCCAGCAGAAGAGGACTAGCGGGAGTATCCGACGAGCAGTACTTC
>.|many|TRBJ2-1|TRBV7-9
CASSLVVNEQFF
TGTGCCAGCAGCTTAGTAGTCAATGAGCAGTTCTTC
>.|many|TRBJ2-1|TRBV12-3/TRBV12-4
CASGGSSSYNEQFF
TGTGCCAGCGGGGGCTCCAGCTCCTACAATGAGCAGTTCTTC
>.|.|TRBJ1-2|TRBV29-1
CSVGWQGEDGYTF
TGCAGCGTTGGGTGGCAGGGTGAGGATGGCTACACCTTC
>.|few|TRBJ2-4|TRBV29-1
CSVEEGNKNIQYF
TGCAGCGTTGAAGAAGGGAACAAAAACATTCAGTACTTC
>.|many|TRBJ2-3|TRBV6-1
CASRLAGTRMGTDTQYF
TGTGCCAGCAGACTCGCGGGAACCAGAATGGGCACAGATACGCAGTATTTT
>TRBD2|many|TRBJ2-7|TRBV10-3
CAISEGTSEAYEQYF
TGTGCCATCAGTGAAGGGACTAGCGAGGCCTACGAGCAGTACTTC
>.|many|TRBJ1-5|TRBV4-1
CASSQDAGRTDQPQHF
TGCGCCAGCAGCCAAGATGCAGGACGTACCGATCAGCCCCAGCATTTT